Below are 21 T cell receptor beta chains sequenced from a single sample in a study of cytomegalovirus exposure and HLA in healthy donors. The PCR made use of 60 Vbeta and 13 Jbeta primers. The assay was immunoSEQ multiplex PCR, and TCRdb's table has in-frame clones only and misses some. The sample includes tens of thousands of clones, 75% of them seen just once. Sequenced material: PBMCs. Receptors originate from a man aged 35 to 55 in good health and CMV-seronegative.

This clone was recorded only once. This sequence joins TRBV7-3 and TRBJ2-7, with 11 bases that match TRBD2. The trim removed 0 bases at V and 6 bases at J, leaving 4 bases unmatched. CDR3 length equals 15 residues. The germline gives CDR1 SGHTA, CDR2 FQGTGA. Here the CDR3 DNA reads TGTGCCAGCAGCTTAACGACTAGCGGGACGGGCGAGCAGTACTTC. The encoded protein is CASSLTTSGTGEQYF.

The rearrangement links TRBV30 to TRBJ2-7, with a possible D match to TRBD2 (5 bases). Germline assignment: CDR1 GTSNPN and CDR2 SVGIG (reference sequence). Trimming cost V 0 bases and J 2 bases, with 11 bases left between them. The CDR3 totals 14 residues. The CDR3 region has the DNA TGTGCCTGGAGTGTAAGGAGGCAGGCCTACGAGCAGTACTTC. Its translation: CAWSVRRQAYEQYF.

The J gene is TRBJ2-7, the V gene TRBV7-8, with 7 bases identical to TRBD2. This CDR3 is built from 14 residues. Per the germline V gene, CDR1 is SGHVS and CDR2 is FQNEAQ. V was clipped by 5 bases and J by 4 bases; unmatched bases: 8. The CDR3 sequence is CASSPRAGSYEQYF. Written as DNA, the CDR3 is TGTGCCAGCAGCCCGAGAGCGGGATCTTACGAGCAGTACTTC.

The J gene is TRBJ1-2, the V gene TRBV6-5; D not certain. The germline CDR1 and CDR2 sequences are MNHEY and SVGAGI. The CDR3 spans 12 residues. Trimming pared 2 bases from V and 8 bases from J, leaving 9 bases between. The DNA of the CDR3 is TGTGCCAGCAGTTACGGAACGGGGGGCTACACCTTC. Its protein is CASSYGTGGYTF.

This chain connects TRBV7-6 to TRBJ1-1; TRBD1 is a possible D gene (6 bases). Trimming took 2 bases from V and 7 from J, leaving 17 bases between them. CDR3 length: 15 residues. In germline, CDR1 is SGHVS, CDR2 FNYEAQ. CDR3 sequence (DNA): TGTGCCAGCAGCTTACAGGTTAACAGGGTAGGTGAAGCTTTCTTT. Translating it yields CASSLQVNRVGEAFF.

The rearrangement uses TRBV15 and TRBJ2-7; 9 nucleotides match TRBD1. Trimming took 1 base from V and 3 from J; bases not matched to a gene: 10. There are 17 residues in the CDR3. The germline V gene has CDR1 LNHNV and CDR2 YYDKDF (reference sequence). CDR3 region: CATSRVSGTGTNYEQYF. In nucleotides, the CDR3 is TGTGCCACCAGCAGAGTTTCCGGGACAGGGACAAACTACGAGCAGTACTTC.

The chain uses TRBV30 and TRBJ1-2; TRBD1 aligns across 9 bases. Germline CDR1 is GTSNPN and CDR2 is SVGIG (reference sequence). CDR3 length: 13 residues. J lost 10 bases, V lost 0 bases, and 6 bases had no gene match. The CDR3 loop reads CAWSVLGQGYYTF. CDR3 in DNA: TGTGCCTGGAGTGTACTTGGACAGGGGTACTACACCTTC. The variable domain in full, with the rest retrieved from reference TRBV30 and TRBJ1-2, is SQTIHQWPATLVQPVGSPLSLECTVEGTSNPNLYWYRQAAGRGLQLLFYSVGIGQISSEVPQNLSASRPQDRQFILSSKKLLLSDSGFYLCAWSVLGQGYYTFGSGTRLTVV.

The chain carries TRBV21-1 and TRBJ2-7; the table calls TRBD1, which could not be checked here. TRBV21-1 is tagged as a pseudogene. The CDR3 consists of 14 residues. CDR3 protein: CAVTPGNQGYEQYF. CDR3 DNA sequence: TGTGCCGTCACTCCAGGGAACCAGGGGTACGAGCAGTACTTC.

This clone was seen a single time. The CDR3 DNA reads as TGTGCCAGCTCACCCTTAGGGACAGAGCCGAGCTCCTATAATTCACCCCTCCACTTT. Amino acid sequence: CASSPLGTEPSSYNSPLHF. V and J are TRBV18 and TRBJ1-6; 7 positions agree with TRBD1. Looked up from germline, CDR1 is KGHSH and CDR2 is LQKENI. This CDR3 spans 19 amino acids. With V trimmed by 3 bases and J by 0 bases, 11 bases remained unmatched.

The chain links TRBV30 to TRBJ1-3; no definite D call. Trimming left V 2 bases short and J 6 bases short, with 5 bases between. This CDR3 is 11 amino acids long. Looked up from germline, CDR1 is GTSNPN and CDR2 is SVGIG (reference sequence). CDR3 DNA: TGTGCCTGGAGTCGACAAAACACCATATATTTT. Its protein is CAWSRQNTIYF.

The chain combines TRBV27 with TRBJ1-6; no clear D gene. The CDR3 loop spans 18 amino acids. V was shortened by 0 bases and J by 0 bases, with 12 bases between the two germline ends. The germline gives CDR1 MNHEY, CDR2 SMNVEV (reference sequence). Written as DNA, the CDR3 is TGTGCCAGCAGTTTATCCCGACACCTCAGCTCCTATAATTCACCCCTCCACTTT. Translated, it gives CASSLSRHLSSYNSPLHF.

The chain links TRBV6-5 to TRBJ1-3; tentatively, D is TRBD1 (6 bases). This CDR3 is built from 16 residues. Germline V gene lookup returns CDR1 MNHEY and CDR2 SVGAGI. V was shortened by 2 bases and J by 0 bases, with 11 bases between the two germline ends. CDR3 amino acids: CASSYGGTLSGNTIYF. CDR3 nucleotide sequence: TGTGCCAGCAGTTACGGTGGGACACTCTCTGGAAACACCATATATTTT.

This clone was found once. The genes are TRBV6-5 and TRBJ1-2; D might be TRBD1 (5 bases). CDR3 length: 15 amino acids. Between the trimmed V and J ends, which lost 2 bases and 6 bases, there was a span of 16 bases. Germline V gene lookup returns CDR1 MNHEY and CDR2 SVGAGI. CDR3 amino acids: CASSYTETALNGYTF. The CDR3 nucleotides are TGTGCCAGCAGTTACACTGAGACAGCGCTCAATGGCTACACCTTC.

This sequence joins TRBV4-1 and TRBJ2-1; 9 bases are a match to TRBD1. The ends lost 2 bases at V and 6 bases at J; junction bases unmatched: 11. In germline, CDR1 is MGHRA, CDR2 YSYEKL. This CDR3 region has 17 residues. The CDR3 is CASSQPPRQGGGNEQFF. DNA for the CDR3: TGCGCCAGCAGCCAACCTCCCCGACAGGGGGGGGGCAATGAGCAGTTCTTC.

The chain uses TRBV6-5 and TRBJ2-7, with 8 bases lining up with TRBD1. The CDR3 sequence is 14 residues long. CDR1 and CDR2 (germline): MNHEY, SVGAGI. V was clipped by 6 bases and J by 3 bases; unmatched bases: 7. CDR3 protein: CASRPNDRGYEQYF. DNA for the CDR3: TGTGCCAGCAGACCAAACGACAGGGGCTACGAGCAGTACTTC.

This chain joins TRBV5-6 and TRBJ2-1, with a possible D match to TRBD1 (6 bases). Germline V gene lookup returns CDR1 SGHDT and CDR2 YYEEEE. The V end was cut by 5 bases, the J end by 9 bases, with 12 bases between. This CDR3 is built from 12 residues. In DNA form, the CDR3 reads TGTGCCAGCAGTTTAGGGGGTCGTGAGCAGTTCTTC. It codes for CASSLGGREQFF.

The chain uses TRBV5-1 and TRBJ2-5; 10 bases are shared with TRBD2. Germline V gene lookup returns CDR1 SGHRS and CDR2 YFSETQ. This CDR3 comprises 17 residues. Trimming cost V 0 bases and J 5 bases; bases outside gene matches: 10. The CDR3 here is CASSLGSAGGPGETQYF. As DNA, the CDR3 is TGCGCCAGCAGCTTGGGTTCAGCGGGAGGGCCAGGGGAGACCCAGTACTTC.

The gene calls are TRBV5-1 and TRBJ2-7, with 7 bases that match TRBD1. The V gene's germline CDR1 is SGHRS and CDR2 YFSETQ. This CDR3 spans 15 amino acids. The trim removed 2 bases at V and 7 bases at J, leaving 12 bases unmatched. The CDR3 DNA reads as TGCGCCAGCAGCTTACGGGGACAGCGCGCGCGGGAGCAGTACTTC. This translates into CASSLRGQRAREQYF.

V usage is TRBV10-2 and J usage is TRBJ2-1, with 10 nucleotides matching TRBD2. Trimming cost V 5 bases and J 10 bases; bases outside gene matches: 14. CDR1 is WSHSY and CDR2 is SAAADI in the germline V gene. The length of the CDR3 is 16 residues. CDR3 sequence (DNA): TGCGCCAGCAGTACTTTTAGCGGGAGGACTGTGAAAGAGCAGTTCTTC. As protein: CASSTFSGRTVKEQFF.

The chain uses TRBV18 and TRBJ2-5; D gene uncertain. The V and J ends lost 0 bases and 0 bases respectively, with 8 bases between them. The CDR3 length is 15 residues. The germline V gene encodes CDR1 KGHSH and CDR2 LQKENI. The CDR3 is CASSPPGAYQETQYF. CDR3 DNA sequence: TGTGCCAGCTCACCACCTGGAGCGTACCAAGAGACCCAGTACTTC.

Remarks on this clone: A read error may account for a junction end that differs from germline. The V call is TRBV7-7, the J call TRBJ1-3; D might be TRBD1 (5 bases). CDR1 and CDR2 (germline): SSHAT, FNYEAQ (reference sequence). CDR3 length: 15 residues. The CDR3 DNA follows: TGTGCTAGCAGCGTCGACGGGGGATCTGGAAACACCATATATTTT. This sequence encodes CASSVDGGSGNTIYF.